This T cell receptor (beta chain) appears in the sequencing data of a study of cytomegalovirus exposure and HLA in healthy donors. Study outcomes and limitations: The authors listed 150 or so TCR beta chains as cytomegalovirus-associated.

Note on this clone: The antigen remains undetermined.

The CDR3 runs to 15 residues. V was clipped by 1 base and J by 8 bases, with 14 bases between them. CDR1 SEHNR and CDR2 FQNEAQ come from the germline V gene (reference sequence). Researchers ran the PCR with 60 Vbeta and 13 Jbeta primers. Measured with immunoSEQ multiplex PCR; TCRdb has only the in-frame clones, and not every one. The sample shows 100,000 to 150,000 clones, 77% of them seen only once. The source is a male donor in good health and CMV-seropositive. Sequenced sample: PBMCs. This chain connects TRBV7-9 to TRBJ1-4, with D unclear. The CDR3 protein is CASSLEAVLREKLFF. The CDR3 DNA reads as TGTGCCAGCAGCTTAGAGGCAGTTCTGAGGGAAAAACTGTTTTTT.